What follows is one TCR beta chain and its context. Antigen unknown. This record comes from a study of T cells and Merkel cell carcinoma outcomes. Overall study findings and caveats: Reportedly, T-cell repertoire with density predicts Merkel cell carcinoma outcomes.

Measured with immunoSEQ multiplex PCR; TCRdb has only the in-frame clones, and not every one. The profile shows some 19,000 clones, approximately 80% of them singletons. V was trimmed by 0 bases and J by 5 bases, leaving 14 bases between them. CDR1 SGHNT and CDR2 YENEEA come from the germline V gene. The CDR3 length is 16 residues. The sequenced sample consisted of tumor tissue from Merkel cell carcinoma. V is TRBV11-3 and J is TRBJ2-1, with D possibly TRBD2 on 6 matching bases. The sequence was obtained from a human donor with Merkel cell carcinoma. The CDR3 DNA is TGTGCCAGCAGCTTAGAAATCGGGAGAGGGAACAATGAGCAGTTCTTC. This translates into CASSLEIGRGNNEQFF.